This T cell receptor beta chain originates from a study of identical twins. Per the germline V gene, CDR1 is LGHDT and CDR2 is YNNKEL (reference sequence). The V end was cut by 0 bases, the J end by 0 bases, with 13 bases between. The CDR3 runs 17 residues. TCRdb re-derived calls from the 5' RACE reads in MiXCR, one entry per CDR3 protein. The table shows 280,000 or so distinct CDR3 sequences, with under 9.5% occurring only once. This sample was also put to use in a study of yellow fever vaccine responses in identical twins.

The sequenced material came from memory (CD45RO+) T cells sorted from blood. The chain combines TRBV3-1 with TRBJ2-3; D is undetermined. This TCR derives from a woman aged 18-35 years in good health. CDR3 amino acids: CASSQDWRETSTDTQYF. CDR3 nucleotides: TGTGCCAGCAGCCAAGATTGGAGAGAGACTAGCACAGATACGCAGTATTTT.